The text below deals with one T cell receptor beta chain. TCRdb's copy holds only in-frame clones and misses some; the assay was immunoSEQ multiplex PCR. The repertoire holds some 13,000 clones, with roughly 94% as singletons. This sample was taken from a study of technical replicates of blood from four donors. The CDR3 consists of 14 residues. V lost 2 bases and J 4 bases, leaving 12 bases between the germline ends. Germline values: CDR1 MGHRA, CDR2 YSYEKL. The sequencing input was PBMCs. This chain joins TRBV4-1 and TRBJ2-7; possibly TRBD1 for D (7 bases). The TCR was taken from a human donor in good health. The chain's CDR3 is CASSQQGGLYEQYF. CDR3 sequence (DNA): TGCGCCAGCAGCCAACAGGGGGGTCTGTACGAGCAGTACTTC.